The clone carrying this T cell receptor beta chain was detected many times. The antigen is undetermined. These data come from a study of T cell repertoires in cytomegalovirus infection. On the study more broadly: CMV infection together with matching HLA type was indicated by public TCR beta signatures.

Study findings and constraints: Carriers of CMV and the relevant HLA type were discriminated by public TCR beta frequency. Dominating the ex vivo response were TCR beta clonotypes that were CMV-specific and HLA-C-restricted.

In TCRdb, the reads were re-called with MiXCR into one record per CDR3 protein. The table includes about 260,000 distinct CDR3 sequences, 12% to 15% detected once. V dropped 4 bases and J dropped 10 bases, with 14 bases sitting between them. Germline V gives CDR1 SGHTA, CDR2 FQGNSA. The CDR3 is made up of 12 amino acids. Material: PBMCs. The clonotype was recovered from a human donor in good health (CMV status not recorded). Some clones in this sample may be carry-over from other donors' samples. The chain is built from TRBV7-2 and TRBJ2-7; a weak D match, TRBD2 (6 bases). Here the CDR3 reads CASSSRGGYQYF. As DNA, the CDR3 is TGTGCCAGCAGCTCTCGGGGAGGTTACCAGTACTTC.